Reported below is one TCR beta chain. This clonotype showed up just once. Which antigen it targets is not known. Per-nucleotide qualities are absent, and no much larger clonotype sits a single base away. One read alone lends weak support. V lost 1 base and J lost 0 bases; the stretch between them is 6 bases long. Via the germline V gene, CDR1 is MGHDK and CDR2 SYGVNS. Including the terminal cysteine and phenylalanine, the CDR3 comprises 14 residues. Only CDR3 DNA remains: 42 bases, in frame from the first base. Genomic DNA served as template for TCR beta VDJ combination and CDR3 sequence profiling. TCR repertoire sequencing was run on an Illumina HiSeq 2000. The paper's processing steps were these. Repertoire assessment relied on Simpson's diversity index, CDR3 size and DJ length profiles, and TRBV/TRBJ rearrangement plots. The most abundant DNA sequence in the deep sequencing data was taken as the immunodominant clone. CDR3 amino acid sequences were checked for sharing between subjects and were compared against published repertoires and the VDJdb database. TCRdb reprocessing: public reads trimmed at Q25 with fastp, clones called with MiXCR, in-frame beta chains kept. Duplicate CDR3 protein sequences are folded into a single record with the most common DNA and genes. In this record, the V and J calls reflect TCRdb's handling and not the investigators' own analysis. This sample gives under 250,000 distinct CDR3 sequences in total; 40% to 50% of them show up just once. In total, the top ten clones hold over 7.5% of the sample.

The source of the sample is a study of CD8+CD57+ T cells in acquired aplastic anemia (dated by TCRdb to 2016 to 2019). Concerning the study at large: Extracted DNA from sorted CD4+ and CD8+ cells averaged approximately 3 ug, ranging from roughly 0.2 to 30 ug. CD8+CD57+ expansion was defined as a frequency above the mean frequency observed in healthy subjects. What the authors observed across the whole study: Roughly 30 CD8+ CDR3 sequences were found to be shared between patients and controls, but these sequences appeared to be highly expressed in patients and within the immunodominant clones of the patients. Between patients and healthy controls, no significant difference in CD8+ Simpson's diversity was found (P=0.060).

Expansion of CD8+CD57+ cells had been shown by flow cytometry in the patients chosen for sequencing. All patients had severe acquired aplastic anemia diagnosed by International Study of Aplastic Anemia and Agranulocytosis and Camitta criteria. Patients had received no therapy at the time of blood sampling. In this study, sorted CD4+ and CD8+ T cells from the blood of healthy subjects and of severe aplastic anemia patients had their TCR repertoires deep-sequenced. Patients were enrolled in the USA under clinicaltrials.gov protocols 00001620, 01623167, 00001397, 00071045, 00081523 and 00961064. Ficoll-Paque density gradient centrifugation was used to isolate peripheral blood mononuclear cells. CD4+ and CD8+ T cells were sorted by FACS or magnetic beads before DNA extraction.

Sequenced material: sorted CD4+, CD8+, or CD8+CD57+ T cells (not recorded which) from PBMCs. The V and J segments used are TRBV25-1 and TRBJ1-1, with the D gene call left open. The receptor's source is a human donor with aplastic anemia. Here is the DNA: TGTGCCAGCAGTGAATCCTTTATGAACACTGAAGCTTTCTTT. It translates as CASSESFMNTEAFF. The full variable domain, completed from the reference TRBV25-1 and TRBJ1-1 proteins outside the CDR3, reads EADIYQTPRYLVIGTGKKITLECSQTMGHDKMYWYQQDPGMELHLIHYSYGVNSTEKGDLSSESTVSRIRTEHFPLTLESARPSHTSQYLCASSESFMNTEAFFGQGTRLTVV.